These T cell receptor beta chains were read from a single sample in a study of OX40 agonist ivuxolimab in advanced cancers. Clones were sequenced by immunoSEQ multiplex PCR, and TCRdb holds only the in-frame ones, with some missing. The repertoire includes tens of thousands of clones, roughly 92% of them detected once, and about 0.42% sits in the top ten. The source material was CD4+ or CD8+ T cells sorted from blood, sampled in a trial of the OX40 agonist ivuxolimab. Receptors were obtained from an adult with an advanced solid tumor such as melanoma, head and neck, liver or kidney cancer. CDR3s include the opening cysteine and the closing phenylalanine or tryptophan. A D gene is named only where the DNA matches it firmly. Clone size appears in some rows only: once, few, many, or a class for an expanded clone.

>TRBJ2-1|TRBD1|TRBV10-1|.
TGCGCCAGCAGTCCGCGGACAGGGGGCTACAATGAGCAGTTCTTC
CASSPRTGGYNEQFF
>TRBJ2-7|TRBD1|TRBV7-2|once
TGTGCCAGCAGCTCCCAGACAGGGAATTACGAGCAGTACTTC
CASSSQTGNYEQYF
>TRBJ2-7|TRBD2|TRBV5-4|.
TGTGCCAGCAGCTTGGGGCTAGCGGGAAGAAAGACTCCGATAATGGGTGAGCAGTACTTC
CASSLGLAGRKTPIMGEQYF
>TRBJ1-3|.|TRBV4-1|.
TGCGCCAGCAGCCAAGCTTGGGAAAGCTCTGGAAACACCATATATTTT
CASSQAWESSGNTIYF
>TRBJ1-5|.|TRBV7-9|.
TGTGCCAGCAGCGAGGGGATTAGCAATCAGCCCCAGCATTTT
CASSEGISNQPQHF
>TRBJ2-7|.|TRBV9|.
TGTGCCAGCAGCCCCAGACAGAAGACCTACGAGCAGTACTTC
CASSPRQKTYEQYF
>TRBJ1-1|TRBD1|TRBV19|.
TGTGCCAGTAGTACGGGACAGGGGGCTATTACTGAAGCTTTCTTT
CASSTGQGAITEAFF
>TRBJ1-1|TRBD1|TRBV5-4|.
TGTGCCAGCAGCTTGGAGGGGGCGTCCACTGAAGCTTTCTTT
CASSLEGASTEAFF
>TRBJ2-3|TRBD2|TRBV27|.
TGTGCCAGCAGTCAAACTAAAGCGGGGGTCAGCACAGATACGCAGTATTTT
CASSQTKAGVSTDTQYF
>TRBJ2-7|.|TRBV5-6|.
TGTGCCAGCAGCCTGAACTACGAGCAGTACTTC
CASSLNYEQYF
>TRBJ2-7|.|TRBV7-6|.
TGTGCCAGCAGCTTACAGTTGGGCAGTACCTACGAGCAGTACTTC
CASSLQLGSTYEQYF
>TRBJ2-1|.|TRBV19|.
TGTGCCAGTAGTCGGGGACTTTTACTCAATGAGCAGTTCTTC
CASSRGLLLNEQFF
>TRBJ1-3|.|TRBV7-2|.
TGTGCCAGCAGCCGGGACCGCATCTCTGGAAACACCATATATTTT
CASSRDRISGNTIYF
>TRBJ2-1|TRBD2|TRBV7-2|.
TGTGCCAGCAGCTCCGGGACTAGCCTTAGTGAGCAGTTCTTC
CASSSGTSLSEQFF
>TRBJ2-3|.|TRBV5-1|.
TGCGCCAGCAGCTTGTTCGATACGCAGTATTTT
CASSLFDTQYF
>TRBJ2-7|.|TRBV2|.
TGTGCCAGCAGTGAAGACCAACAGCGCTTGCAGTACTTC
CASSEDQQRLQYF
>TRBJ2-5|TRBD1|TRBV14|once
TGTGCCAGCAGCCACCAACCGACAGGGGTCGGCGAGACCCAGTACTTC
CASSHQPTGVGETQYF
>TRBJ2-2|TRBD1|TRBV2|.
TGTGCCAGCAGCCGGGACAGCAACACCGGGGAGCTGTTTTTT
CASSRDSNTGELFF
>TRBJ2-2|.|TRBV9|.
TGTGCCAGCAGCGTCACTGGCACCGGGGAGCTGTTTTTT
CASSVTGTGELFF
>TRBJ2-5|.|TRBV30|.
TGTGCCTGGAGTGTTTTCGAAGAGACCCAGTACTTC
CAWSVFEETQYF